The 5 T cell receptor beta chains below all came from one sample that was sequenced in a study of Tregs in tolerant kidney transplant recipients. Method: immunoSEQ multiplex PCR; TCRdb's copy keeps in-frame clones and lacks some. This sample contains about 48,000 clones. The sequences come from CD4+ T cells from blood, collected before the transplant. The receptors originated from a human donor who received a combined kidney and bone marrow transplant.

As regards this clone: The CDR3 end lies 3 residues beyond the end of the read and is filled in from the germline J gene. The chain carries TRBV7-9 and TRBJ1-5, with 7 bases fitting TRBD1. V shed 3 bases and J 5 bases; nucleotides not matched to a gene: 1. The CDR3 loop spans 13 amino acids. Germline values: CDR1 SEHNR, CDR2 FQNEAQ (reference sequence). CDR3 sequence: CASSFQGDQPQHF. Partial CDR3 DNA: TGTGCCAGCAGCTTCCAGGGGGATCAGCCC. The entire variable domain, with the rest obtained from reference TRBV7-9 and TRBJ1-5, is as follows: DTGVSQNPRHKITKRGQNVTFRCDPISEHNRLYWYRQTLGQGPEFLTYFQNEAQLEKSRLLSDRFSAERPKGSFSTLEIQRTEQGDSAMYLCASSFQGDQPQHFGDGTRLSIL.

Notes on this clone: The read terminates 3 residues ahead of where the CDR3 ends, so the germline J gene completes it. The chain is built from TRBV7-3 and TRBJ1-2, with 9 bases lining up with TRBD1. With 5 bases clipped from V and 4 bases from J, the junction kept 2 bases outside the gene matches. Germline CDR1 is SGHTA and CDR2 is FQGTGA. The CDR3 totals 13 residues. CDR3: CASSPTGGYGYTF. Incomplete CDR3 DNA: TGTGCCAGCAGCCCGACAGGGGGCTATGGC. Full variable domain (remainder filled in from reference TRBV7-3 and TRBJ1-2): GAGVSQTPSNKVTEKGKYVELRCDPISGHTALYWYRQSLGQGPEFLIYFQGTGAADDSGLPNDRFFAVRPEGSVSTLKIQRTERGDSAVYLCASSPTGGYGYTFGSGTRLTVV.

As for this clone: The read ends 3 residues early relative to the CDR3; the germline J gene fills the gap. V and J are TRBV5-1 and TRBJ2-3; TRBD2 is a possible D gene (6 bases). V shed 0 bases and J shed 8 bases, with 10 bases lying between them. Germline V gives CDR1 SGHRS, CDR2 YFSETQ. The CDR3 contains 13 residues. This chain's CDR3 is CASSLGLEGTQYF. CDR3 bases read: TGCGCCAGCAGCTTGGGACTAGAGGGTACG.

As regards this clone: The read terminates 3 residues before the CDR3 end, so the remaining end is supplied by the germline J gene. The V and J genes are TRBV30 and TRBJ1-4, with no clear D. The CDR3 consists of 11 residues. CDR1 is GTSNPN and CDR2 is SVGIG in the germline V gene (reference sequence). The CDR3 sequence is CAWSGPGELFF. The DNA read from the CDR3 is TGTGCCTGGAGTGGACCCGGGGAA.

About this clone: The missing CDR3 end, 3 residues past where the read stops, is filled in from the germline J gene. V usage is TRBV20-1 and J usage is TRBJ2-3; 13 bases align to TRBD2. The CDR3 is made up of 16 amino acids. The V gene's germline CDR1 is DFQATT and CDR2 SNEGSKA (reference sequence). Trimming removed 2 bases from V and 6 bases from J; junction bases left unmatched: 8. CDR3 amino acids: CSARPTSGRIGDTQYF. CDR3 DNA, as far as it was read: TGCAGTGCTAGACCGACTAGCGGGAGGATTGGGGATACG.